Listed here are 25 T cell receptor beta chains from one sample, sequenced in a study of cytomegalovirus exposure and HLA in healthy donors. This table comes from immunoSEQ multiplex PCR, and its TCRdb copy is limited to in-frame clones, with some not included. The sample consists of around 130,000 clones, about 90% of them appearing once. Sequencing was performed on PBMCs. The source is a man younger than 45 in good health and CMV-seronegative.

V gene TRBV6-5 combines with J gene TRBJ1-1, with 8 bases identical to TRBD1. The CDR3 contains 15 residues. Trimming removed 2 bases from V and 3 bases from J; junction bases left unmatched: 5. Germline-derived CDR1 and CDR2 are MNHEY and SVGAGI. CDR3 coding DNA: TGTGCCAGCAGTTACGATAACAGGGGGGACACTGAAGCTTTCTTT. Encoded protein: CASSYDNRGDTEAFF.

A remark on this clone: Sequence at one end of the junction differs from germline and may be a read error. DNA for the CDR3: TGTGCCAGCAGTGACTCGACTAATGGCGCAGATACGCAGTATTTT. Protein sequence: CASSDSTNGADTQYF. J is TRBJ2-3 and V is TRBV6-5; perhaps TRBD2 as D (5 bases). The CDR3 consists of 15 residues. CDR1 is MNHEY and CDR2 is SVGAGI in the germline V gene.

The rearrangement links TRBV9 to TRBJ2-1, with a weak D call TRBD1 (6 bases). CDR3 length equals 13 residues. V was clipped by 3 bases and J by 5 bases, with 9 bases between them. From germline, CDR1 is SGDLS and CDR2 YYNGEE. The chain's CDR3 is CASSETGNNEQFF. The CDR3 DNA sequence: TGTGCCAGCAGCGAGACAGGAAACAATGAGCAGTTCTTC.

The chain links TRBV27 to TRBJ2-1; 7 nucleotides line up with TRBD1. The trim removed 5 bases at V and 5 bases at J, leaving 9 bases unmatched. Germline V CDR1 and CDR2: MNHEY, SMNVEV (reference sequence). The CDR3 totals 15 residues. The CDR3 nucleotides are TGTGCCAGCAGTCCGACAGGGCGAATGCACAATGAGCAGTTCTTC. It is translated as CASSPTGRMHNEQFF.

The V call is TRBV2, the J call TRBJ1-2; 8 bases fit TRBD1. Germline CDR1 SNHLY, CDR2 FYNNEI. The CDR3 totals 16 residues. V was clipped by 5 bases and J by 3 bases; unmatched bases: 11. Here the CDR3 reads CASSRDRTPFDYGYTF. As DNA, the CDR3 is TGTGCCAGCAGTCGGGACAGGACTCCCTTTGACTATGGCTACACCTTC.

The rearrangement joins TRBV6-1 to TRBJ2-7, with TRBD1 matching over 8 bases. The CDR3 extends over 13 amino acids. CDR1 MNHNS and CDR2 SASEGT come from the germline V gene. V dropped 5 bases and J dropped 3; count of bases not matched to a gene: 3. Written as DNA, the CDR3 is TGTGCCAGCAGTCCGGGACAGGTCTACGAGCAGTACTTC. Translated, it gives CASSPGQVYEQYF.

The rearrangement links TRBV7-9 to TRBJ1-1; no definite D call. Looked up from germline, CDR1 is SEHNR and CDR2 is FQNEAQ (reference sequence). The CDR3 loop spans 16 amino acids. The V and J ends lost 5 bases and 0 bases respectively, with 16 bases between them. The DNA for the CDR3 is TGTGCCAGCAGCCCCCGCGTGGAGACGATGAACACTGAAGCTTTCTTT. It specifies CASSPRVETMNTEAFF.

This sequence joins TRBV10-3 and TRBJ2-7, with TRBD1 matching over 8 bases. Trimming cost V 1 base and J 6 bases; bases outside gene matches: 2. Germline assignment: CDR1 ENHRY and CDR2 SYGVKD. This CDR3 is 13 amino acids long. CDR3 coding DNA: TGTGCCATCAGTGAGTGGACAGGGCTCGAGCAGTACTTC. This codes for CAISEWTGLEQYF.

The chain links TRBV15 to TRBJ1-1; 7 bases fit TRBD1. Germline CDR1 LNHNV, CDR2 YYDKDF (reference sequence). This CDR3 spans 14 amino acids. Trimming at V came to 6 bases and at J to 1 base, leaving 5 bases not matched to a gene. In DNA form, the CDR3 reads TGTGCCACCAGTCACAGGGGCAGGAACACTGAAGCTTTCTTT. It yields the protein CATSHRGRNTEAFF.

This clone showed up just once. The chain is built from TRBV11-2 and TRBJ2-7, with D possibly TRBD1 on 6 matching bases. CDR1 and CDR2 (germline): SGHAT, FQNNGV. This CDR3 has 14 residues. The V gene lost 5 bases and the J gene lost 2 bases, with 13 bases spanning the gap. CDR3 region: CASSPWDTTYEQYF. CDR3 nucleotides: TGTGCCAGCAGCCCCTGGGACACCACCTACGAGCAGTACTTC.

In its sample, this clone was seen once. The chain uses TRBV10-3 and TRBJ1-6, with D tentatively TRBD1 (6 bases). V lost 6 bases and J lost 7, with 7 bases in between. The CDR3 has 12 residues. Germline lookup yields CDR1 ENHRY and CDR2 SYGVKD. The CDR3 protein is CAIRQGNSPLHF. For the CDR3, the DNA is TGTGCCATCAGACAGGGAAATTCACCCCTCCACTTT.

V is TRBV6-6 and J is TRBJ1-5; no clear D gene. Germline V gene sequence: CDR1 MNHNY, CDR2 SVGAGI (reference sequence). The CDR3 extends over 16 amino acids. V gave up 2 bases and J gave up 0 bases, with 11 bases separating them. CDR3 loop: CASSYGEIVSNQPQHF. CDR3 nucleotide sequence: TGTGCCAGCAGTTACGGTGAGATAGTTAGCAATCAGCCCCAGCATTTT.

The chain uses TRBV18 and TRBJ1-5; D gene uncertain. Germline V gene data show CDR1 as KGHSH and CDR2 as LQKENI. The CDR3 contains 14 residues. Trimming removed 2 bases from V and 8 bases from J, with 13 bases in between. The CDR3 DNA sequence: TGTGCCAGCTCACCAAGTGCGGATTACGAGCCCCAGCATTTT. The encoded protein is CASSPSADYEPQHF.

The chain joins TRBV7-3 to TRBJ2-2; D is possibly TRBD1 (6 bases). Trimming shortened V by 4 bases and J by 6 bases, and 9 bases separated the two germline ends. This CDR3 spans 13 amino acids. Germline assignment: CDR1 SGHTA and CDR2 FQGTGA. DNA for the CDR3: TGTGCCAGCAGCTCACAGGGATCCGGGGAGCTGTTTTTT. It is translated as CASSSQGSGELFF.

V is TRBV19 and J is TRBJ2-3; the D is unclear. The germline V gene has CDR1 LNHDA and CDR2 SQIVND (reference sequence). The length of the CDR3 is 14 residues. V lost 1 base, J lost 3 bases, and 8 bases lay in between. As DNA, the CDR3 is TGTGCCAGTAGTATAGGTCTTCTTACAGATACGCAGTATTTT. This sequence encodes CASSIGLLTDTQYF.

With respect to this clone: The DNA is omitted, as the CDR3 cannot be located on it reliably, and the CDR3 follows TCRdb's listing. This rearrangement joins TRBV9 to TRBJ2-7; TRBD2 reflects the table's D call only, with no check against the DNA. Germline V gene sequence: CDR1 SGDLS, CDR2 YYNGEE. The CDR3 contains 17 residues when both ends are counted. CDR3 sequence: CASSVDVVGPGAYEQYF.

The CDR3 DNA follows: TGCGCCAGCAGCGCCGATTCGTTGCGGGGGAGCTCCTACAATGAGCAGTTCTTC. This sequence encodes CASSADSLRGSSYNEQFF. The chain is built from TRBV5-1 and TRBJ2-1, with 7 bases matching TRBD2. Trimming at V came to 4 bases and at J to 0 bases, leaving 13 bases not matched to a gene. Germline assignment: CDR1 SGHRS and CDR2 YFSETQ. This CDR3 region has 18 residues.

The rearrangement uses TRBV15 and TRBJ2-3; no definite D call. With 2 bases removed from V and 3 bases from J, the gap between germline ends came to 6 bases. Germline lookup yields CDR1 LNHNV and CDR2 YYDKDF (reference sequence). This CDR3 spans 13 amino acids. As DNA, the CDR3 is TGTGCCACCAGCAGACCCCCAACAGATACGCAGTATTTT. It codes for CATSRPPTDTQYF.

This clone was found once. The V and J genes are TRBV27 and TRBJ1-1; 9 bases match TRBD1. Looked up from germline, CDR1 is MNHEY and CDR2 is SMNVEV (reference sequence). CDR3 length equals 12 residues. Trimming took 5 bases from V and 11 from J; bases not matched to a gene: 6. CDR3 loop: CASSTGGMQAFF. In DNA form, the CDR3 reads TGTGCCAGCAGTACAGGGGGCATGCAGGCTTTCTTT.

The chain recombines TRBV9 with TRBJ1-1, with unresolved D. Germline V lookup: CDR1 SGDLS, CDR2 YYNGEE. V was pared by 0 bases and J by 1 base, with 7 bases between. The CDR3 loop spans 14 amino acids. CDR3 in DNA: TGTGCCAGCAGCGTAGGGCATTCGAACACTGAAGCTTTCTTT. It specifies CASSVGHSNTEAFF.

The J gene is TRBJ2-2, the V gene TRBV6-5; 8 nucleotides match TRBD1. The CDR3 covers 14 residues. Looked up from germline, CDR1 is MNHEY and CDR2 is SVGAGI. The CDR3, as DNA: TGTGCGTCCAGGGACAGGCGGGTCACCGGGGAGCTGTTTTTT. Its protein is CASRDRRVTGELFF.

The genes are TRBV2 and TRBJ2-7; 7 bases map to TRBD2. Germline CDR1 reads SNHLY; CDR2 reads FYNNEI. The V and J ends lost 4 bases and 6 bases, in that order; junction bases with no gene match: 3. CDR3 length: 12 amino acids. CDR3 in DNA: TGTGCCAGCAGTGGATCGGGGGGCGAGCAGTACTTC. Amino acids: CASSGSGGEQYF. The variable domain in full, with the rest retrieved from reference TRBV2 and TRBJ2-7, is EPEVTQTPSHQVTQMGQEVILRCVPISNHLYFYWYRQILGQKVEFLVSFYNNEISEKSEIFDDQFSVERPDGSNFTLKIRSTKLEDSAMYFCASSGSGGEQYFGPGTRLTVT.

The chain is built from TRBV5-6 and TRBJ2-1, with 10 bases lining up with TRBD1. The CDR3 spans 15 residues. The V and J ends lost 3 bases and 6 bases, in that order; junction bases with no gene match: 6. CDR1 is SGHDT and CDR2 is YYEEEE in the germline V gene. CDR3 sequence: CASSWDRGWANEQFF. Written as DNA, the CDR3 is TGTGCCAGCAGCTGGGACAGGGGATGGGCCAATGAGCAGTTCTTC.

The CDR3 region has the DNA TGTGCCAGCAGCTTACGACAGGGAGGAGGGGTCCAAGAGACCCAGTACTTC. Its translation: CASSLRQGGGVQETQYF. The V and J genes are TRBV5-6 and TRBJ2-5; TRBD1 might be the D (7 bases). Trimming stripped 2 bases from V and 1 base from J, with 18 bases between. This CDR3 region has 17 residues. Germline CDR1 SGHDT, CDR2 YYEEEE.

The CDR3 reads CASSEGGDTEAFF. The DNA of the CDR3 is TGTGCCAGCAGCGAGGGGGGGGACACTGAAGCTTTCTTT. This chain links TRBV5-6 with TRBJ1-1; D may be TRBD1 (6 bases). The germline V and J ends were trimmed by 4 bases and 3 bases, with 10 bases remaining between them. The CDR3 has 13 amino acids. Germline lookup yields CDR1 SGHDT and CDR2 YYEEEE.